One sample yielded the 10 T cell receptor beta chains listed below, sequenced in a study of cytomegalovirus exposure and HLA in healthy donors. Both 60 Vbeta primers and 13 Jbeta primers went into the PCR. The protocol was immunoSEQ multiplex PCR, while the TCRdb copy is restricted to in-frame clones and leaves out a portion. The sample carries more than 150,000 clones, roughly 82% recorded once. The sequenced sample consisted of PBMCs. These receptor sequences come from a woman in her forties or fifties in good health and CMV-seropositive.

The chain combines TRBV2 with TRBJ1-1, with D hard to call. Germline V gene data show CDR1 as SNHLY and CDR2 as FYNNEI. The CDR3 extends over 13 amino acids. V was trimmed by 3 bases and J by 1 base, leaving 6 bases between them. CDR3 protein: CASSDLKNTEAFF. The CDR3 region has the DNA TGTGCCAGCAGTGATCTTAAGAACACTGAAGCTTTCTTT.

The chain has TRBV15 and TRBJ2-3; D is possibly TRBD2 (5 bases). The V gene's germline CDR1 is LNHNV and CDR2 YYDKDF (reference sequence). V was cut by 0 bases and J by 5 bases, with 9 bases left in between. The CDR3 length is 14 residues. The CDR3 region is CATSRDSEKDTQYF. As DNA, the CDR3 is TGTGCCACCAGCAGAGATAGCGAAAAAGATACGCAGTATTTT.

Here the CDR3 reads CASSPEGGNQPQHF. The CDR3 DNA follows: TGTGCCAGCAGCCCCGAGGGGGGCAATCAGCCCCAGCATTTT. This chain links TRBV5-5 with TRBJ1-5, with D tentatively TRBD1 (6 bases). This CDR3 region has 14 residues. Trimming pared 4 bases from V and 2 bases from J, leaving 10 bases between. Germline V lookup: CDR1 SGHKS, CDR2 YYEKEE (reference sequence).

This rearrangement joins TRBV6-4 to TRBJ2-7; 9 positions match TRBD2. V lost 7 bases and J lost 7; bases outside the gene matches: 5. Germline values: CDR1 MRHNA, CDR2 SNTAGT. This CDR3 is built from 12 residues. CDR3 sequence (DNA): TGTGCCAGCAACAGACTAGCGGAGGAGCAGTACTTC. Translation gives CASNRLAEEQYF.

The chain has TRBV4-3 and TRBJ2-7; TRBD1 aligns across 9 bases. There are 16 residues in the CDR3. Losses at the gene ends were 4 bases for V and 0 bases for J; bases not matched to a gene: 7. Germline values: CDR1 LGHNA, CDR2 YSLEER. CDR3 sequence reads: CASSLEGGQGSYEQYF. For the CDR3, the DNA is TGCGCCAGCAGCCTCGAGGGGGGACAGGGCTCCTACGAGCAGTACTTC.

The chain couples TRBV9 to TRBJ2-5; 12 nucleotides line up with TRBD2. After removal of 4 bases from V and 4 bases from J, the junction contained 8 bases not matched to a gene. Germline lookup yields CDR1 SGDLS and CDR2 YYNGEE. The CDR3 extends over 16 amino acids. The chain's CDR3 is CASSSSLAGGPETQYF. The CDR3, as DNA: TGTGCCAGCAGCTCATCACTAGCGGGGGGTCCAGAGACCCAGTACTTC.

The rearrangement links TRBV11-2 to TRBJ2-3; TRBD2 matches 10 bases. J was trimmed by 4 bases and V by 1 base; bases with no gene match: 8. The CDR3 contains 17 residues. The germline V gene encodes CDR1 SGHAT and CDR2 FQNNGV. The DNA of the CDR3 is TGTGCCAGCAGCTTAGTCCTAGCGGGGGTCAAGGCAGATACGCAGTATTTT. This translates into CASSLVLAGVKADTQYF.

The chain couples TRBV6-4 to TRBJ2-3; 15 bases are shared with TRBD2. The CDR3 consists of 18 residues. The germline gives CDR1 MRHNA, CDR2 SNTAGT. Trimming removed 0 bases from V and 6 bases from J; junction bases left unmatched: 7. CDR3 residues: CASSDSAPGLAGGDTQYF. CDR3 DNA sequence: TGTGCCAGCAGTGACTCGGCCCCGGGACTAGCGGGGGGTGATACGCAGTATTTT.

The chain has TRBV5-1 and TRBJ1-6, with unresolved D. CDR3 length: 15 amino acids. Trimming cost V 4 bases and J 6 bases, with 14 bases left between them. The germline V gene encodes CDR1 SGHRS and CDR2 YFSETQ. As DNA, the CDR3 is TGCGCCAGCAGCCTCGAGGGTGGAGGTAATTCACCCCTCCACTTT. The encoded protein is CASSLEGGGNSPLHF.

This clone was observed a few times. This chain joins TRBV2 and TRBJ2-7; TRBD2 aligns across 9 bases. The CDR3 has 15 amino acids. Germline V gene lookup returns CDR1 SNHLY and CDR2 FYNNEI. V lost 5 bases, J lost 0 bases, and 5 bases stayed unmatched. The CDR3 DNA follows: TGTGCCAGCAGTCTGAATAGCGGGGGCTCCTACGAGCAGTACTTC. It encodes CASSLNSGGSYEQYF.